This TCR beta chain came from a study of blood T cell repertoires in COVID-19. As handled by the study authors: Amplification of reference gene primers was used by the study to estimate nucleated cell counts. Method: immunoSEQ multiplex PCR; TCRdb's copy keeps in-frame clones and lacks some. V, J and clone size derive from that table, while D and trimming were established from the DNA sequence. The data show tens of thousands of clones, about 90% seen once. Trimming took 3 bases from V and 2 from J, leaving 20 bases between them. Germline assignment: CDR1 SGHRS and CDR2 YFSETQ. The CDR3 is 17 amino acids.

This receptor was obtained from a man in his fifties with active COVID-19. This chain uses TRBV5-1 with TRBJ2-5; maybe TRBD1 (6 bases). The sample was peripheral blood. The CDR3 protein is CASSSNVGASLQETQYF. Here the CDR3 DNA reads TGCGCCAGCAGCTCGAACGTGGGGGCGAGTCTTCAAGAGACCCAGTACTTC.